The sample holds a few counts of the clone carrying this T cell receptor (beta chain). An end of the junction does not agree with germline; a read error may underlie this. The sample belongs to a study of CD8+CD57+ T cells in acquired aplastic anemia. It was genomic DNA that served as the template for profiling TCR beta VDJ and CDR3. MiXCR, applied by TCRdb to the reads, yields one record per CDR3 protein. Seen here are 350,000 to 450,000 distinct CDR3 sequences, just under 70% observed once, and the top ten hold 3% to 5%. Germline CDR1 and CDR2: GTSNPN and SVGIG (reference sequence). The CDR3 sequence is 14 residues long.

Specimen: sorted CD4+, CD8+, or CD8+CD57+ T cells (not recorded which) from PBMCs. V is TRBV30 and J is TRBJ2-2, with D possibly TRBD2 on 6 matching bases. This clonotype was obtained from a human donor in good health, serving as a control. The CDR3 region is CAWRGGLLSGGLFF. CDR3 DNA: TGTGCCTGGAGAGGCGGGCTCCTCTCCGGGGGGCTGTTTTTT.